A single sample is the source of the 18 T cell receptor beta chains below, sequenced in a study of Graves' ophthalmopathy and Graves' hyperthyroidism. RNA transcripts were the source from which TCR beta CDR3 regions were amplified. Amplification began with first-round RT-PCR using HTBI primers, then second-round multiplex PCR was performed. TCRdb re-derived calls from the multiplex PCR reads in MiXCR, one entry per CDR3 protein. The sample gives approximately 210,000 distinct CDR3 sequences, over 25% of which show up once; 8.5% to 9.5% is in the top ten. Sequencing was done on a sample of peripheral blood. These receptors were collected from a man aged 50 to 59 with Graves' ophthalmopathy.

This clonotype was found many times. CDR3 sequence: CASSWDSYNSPLHF. The CDR3 nucleotides are TGTGCCAGCAGCTGGGACAGCTATAATTCACCCCTCCACTTT. The chain recombines TRBV7-9 with TRBJ1-6, with 7 nucleotides matching TRBD1. The V and J ends lost 4 bases and 3 bases, in that order; junction bases with no gene match: 0. The germline gives CDR1 SEHNR, CDR2 FQNEAQ (reference sequence). This CDR3 has 14 residues. Drawing the rest from reference TRBV7-9 and TRBJ1-6, the complete variable domain is DTGVSQNPRHKITKRGQNVTFRCDPISEHNRLYWYRQTLGQGPEFLTYFQNEAQLEKSRLLSDRFSAERPKGSFSTLEIQRTEQGDSAMYLCASSWDSYNSPLHFGNGTRLTVT.

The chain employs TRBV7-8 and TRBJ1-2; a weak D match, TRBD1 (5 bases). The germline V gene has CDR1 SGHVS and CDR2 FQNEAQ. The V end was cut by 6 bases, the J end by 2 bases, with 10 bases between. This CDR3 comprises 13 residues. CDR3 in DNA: TGTGCCAGCAGTTCAGGACAAAACTATGGCTACACCTTC. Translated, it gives CASSSGQNYGYTF.

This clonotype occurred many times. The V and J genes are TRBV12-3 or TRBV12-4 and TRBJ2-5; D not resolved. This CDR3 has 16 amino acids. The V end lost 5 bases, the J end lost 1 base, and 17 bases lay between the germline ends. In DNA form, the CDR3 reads TGTGCCAGCAGTCAAATCAGGAACATACGCCAAGAGACCCAGTACTTC. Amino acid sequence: CASSQIRNIRQETQYF.

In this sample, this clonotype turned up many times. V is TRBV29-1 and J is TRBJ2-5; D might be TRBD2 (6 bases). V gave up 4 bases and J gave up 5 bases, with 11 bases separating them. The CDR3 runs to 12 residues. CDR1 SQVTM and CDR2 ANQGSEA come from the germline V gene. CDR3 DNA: TGCAGCGTTGGACTAGAGGGGGAGACCCAGTACTTC. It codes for CSVGLEGETQYF.

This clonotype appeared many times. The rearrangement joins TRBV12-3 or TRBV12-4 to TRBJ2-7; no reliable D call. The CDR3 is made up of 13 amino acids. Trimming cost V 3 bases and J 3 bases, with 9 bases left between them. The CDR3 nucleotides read TGTGCCAGCAGTTTTACGGAAAGCTACGAGCAGTACTTC. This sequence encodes CASSFTESYEQYF.

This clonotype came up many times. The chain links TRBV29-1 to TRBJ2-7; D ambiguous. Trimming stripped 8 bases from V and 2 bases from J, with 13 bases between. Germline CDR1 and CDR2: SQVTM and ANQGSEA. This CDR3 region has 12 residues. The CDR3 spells CSIKDGTYEQYF. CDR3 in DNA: TGCAGCATTAAGGACGGAACCTACGAGCAGTACTTC.

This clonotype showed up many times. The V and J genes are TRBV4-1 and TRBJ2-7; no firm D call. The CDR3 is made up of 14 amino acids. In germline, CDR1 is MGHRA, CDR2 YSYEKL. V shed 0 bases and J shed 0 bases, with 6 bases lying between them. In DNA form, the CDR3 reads TGCGCCAGCAGCCAAGAGGGCTTCTCCTACGAGCAGTACTTC. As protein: CASSQEGFSYEQYF.

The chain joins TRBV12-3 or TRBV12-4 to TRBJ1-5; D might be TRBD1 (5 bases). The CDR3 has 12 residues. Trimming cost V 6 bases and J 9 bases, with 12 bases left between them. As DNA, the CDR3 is TGTGCCAGCAGGTCAGGGTTTCTGCCCCAGCATTTT. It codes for CASRSGFLPQHF.

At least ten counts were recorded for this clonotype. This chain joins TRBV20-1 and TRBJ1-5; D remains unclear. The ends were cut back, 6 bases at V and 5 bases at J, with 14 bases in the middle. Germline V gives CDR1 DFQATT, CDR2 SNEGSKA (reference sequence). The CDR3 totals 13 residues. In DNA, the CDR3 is TGCAGTGCGCTTCGCGCTACCGATCAGCCCCAGCATTTT. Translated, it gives CSALRATDQPQHF.

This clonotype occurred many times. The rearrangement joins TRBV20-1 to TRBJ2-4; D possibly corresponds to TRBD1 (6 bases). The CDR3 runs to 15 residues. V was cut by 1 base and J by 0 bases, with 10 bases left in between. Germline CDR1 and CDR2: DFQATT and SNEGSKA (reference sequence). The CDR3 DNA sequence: TGCAGTGCTAGAGGGGGGCCTCTAGCCAAAAACATTCAGTACTTC. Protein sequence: CSARGGPLAKNIQYF.

For the CDR3, the DNA is TGTGCCAGCAGTTTGGAACTAGCGCCAGCCTACGAGCAGTACTTC. It encodes CASSLELAPAYEQYF. This chain connects TRBV27 to TRBJ2-7; 7 bases fit TRBD2. The length of the CDR3 is 15 residues. J gave up 2 bases and V 3 bases, and 7 bases lay outside the gene matches. Germline-derived CDR1 and CDR2 are MNHEY and SMNVEV (reference sequence).

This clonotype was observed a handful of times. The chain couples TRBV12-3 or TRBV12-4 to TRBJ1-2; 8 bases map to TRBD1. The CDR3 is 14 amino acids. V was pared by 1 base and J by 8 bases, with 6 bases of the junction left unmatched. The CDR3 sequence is CASSLDRGKGGYTF. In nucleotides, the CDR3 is TGTGCCAGCAGTTTAGACAGGGGGAAGGGAGGCTACACCTTC.

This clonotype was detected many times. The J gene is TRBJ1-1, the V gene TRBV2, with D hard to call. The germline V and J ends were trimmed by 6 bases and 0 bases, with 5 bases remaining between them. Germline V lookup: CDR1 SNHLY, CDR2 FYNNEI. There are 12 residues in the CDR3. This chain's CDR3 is CASRFMNTEAFF. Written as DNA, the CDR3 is TGTGCCAGCAGGTTCATGAACACTGAAGCTTTCTTT.

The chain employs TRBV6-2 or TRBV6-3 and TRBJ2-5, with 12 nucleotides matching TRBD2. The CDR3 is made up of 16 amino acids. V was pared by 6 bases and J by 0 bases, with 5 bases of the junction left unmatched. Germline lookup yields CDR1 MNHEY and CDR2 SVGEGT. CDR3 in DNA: TGTGCCAGCAGACCTAGCGGGAGGGCGTACCAAGAGACCCAGTACTTC. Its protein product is CASRPSGRAYQETQYF.

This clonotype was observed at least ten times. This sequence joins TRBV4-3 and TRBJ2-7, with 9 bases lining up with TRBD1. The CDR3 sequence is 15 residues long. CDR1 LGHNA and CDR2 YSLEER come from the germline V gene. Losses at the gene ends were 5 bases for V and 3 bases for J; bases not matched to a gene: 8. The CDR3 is CASSKNTGQGYEQYF. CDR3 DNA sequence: TGCGCCAGCAGCAAAAATACGGGACAGGGCTACGAGCAGTACTTC.

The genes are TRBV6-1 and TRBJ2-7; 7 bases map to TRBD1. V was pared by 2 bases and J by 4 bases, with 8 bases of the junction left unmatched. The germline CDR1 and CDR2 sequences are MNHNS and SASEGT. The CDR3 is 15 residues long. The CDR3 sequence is CASSEFIRQGYEQYF. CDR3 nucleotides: TGTGCCAGCAGTGAATTCATAAGACAGGGATACGAGCAGTACTTC.

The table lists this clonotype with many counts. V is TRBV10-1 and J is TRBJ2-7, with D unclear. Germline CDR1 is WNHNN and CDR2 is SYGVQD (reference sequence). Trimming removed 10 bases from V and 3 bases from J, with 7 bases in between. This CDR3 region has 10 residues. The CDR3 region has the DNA TGCGCCAACCCCAACTACGAGCAGTACTTC. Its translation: CANPNYEQYF.

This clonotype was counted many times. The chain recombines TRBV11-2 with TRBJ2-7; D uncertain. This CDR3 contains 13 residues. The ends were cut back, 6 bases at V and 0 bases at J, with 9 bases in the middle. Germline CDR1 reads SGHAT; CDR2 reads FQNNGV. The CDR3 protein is CASRPPPSYEQYF. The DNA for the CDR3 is TGTGCCAGCAGACCCCCCCCCTCCTACGAGCAGTACTTC.